This entry lists 10 T cell receptor beta chains sequenced from one sample in a study of blood T cell repertoires in COVID-19. Libraries were prepared by immunoSEQ multiplex PCR; TCRdb keeps only in-frame clonotypes and omits some of them. This sample has around 300,000 clones, with approximately 85% found just once. Source material: peripheral blood. These receptors all come from a human donor in a cohort sampled during active COVID-19.

This clone was found once. In DNA form, the CDR3 reads TGTGCCAGCAGTATACGGGGGGCCTCAGGGGATACGCAGTATTTT. Translated: CASSIRGASGDTQYF. The V call is TRBV6-5, the J call TRBJ2-3; the D gene is possibly TRBD2 (7 bases). From germline, CDR1 is MNHEY and CDR2 SVGAGI. The CDR3 extends over 15 amino acids. V lost 5 bases and J lost 6, with 18 bases in between.

The sample holds a few counts of this clone. A junction boundary mismatches the germline segment, possibly from a read error. V usage is TRBV7-3 and J usage is TRBJ2-3; weak D call: TRBD1 (7 bases). CDR3 length: 14 amino acids. The germline V gene encodes CDR1 SGHTA and CDR2 FQGTGA. DNA for the CDR3: TGTGCCAGCAGGTTAGGGGCGGGGACAGATGCGCAGTATTTT. Residues: CASRLGAGTDAQYF.

CDR3 region: CASSERSAGRDTQYF. The CDR3 DNA sequence: TGTGCCAGCAGTGAACGTAGCGCCGGGCGGGATACGCAGTATTTT. This sequence joins TRBV6-1 and TRBJ2-3, with D perhaps matching TRBD2 (5 bases). The length of the CDR3 is 15 residues. Germline V gene data show CDR1 as MNHNS and CDR2 as SASEGT. V lost 2 bases and J 6 bases, leaving 15 bases between the germline ends.

Only one count was recorded for this clone. The V and J genes are TRBV2 and TRBJ2-3; D is perhaps TRBD2 (7 bases). Germline V gene sequence: CDR1 SNHLY, CDR2 FYNNEI. The CDR3 consists of 12 residues. Trimming removed 10 bases from V and 4 bases from J, with 12 bases in between. The CDR3 protein is CATRGGADTQYF. The CDR3 DNA is TGTGCCACAAGGGGGGGCGCAGATACGCAGTATTTT.

The rearrangement links TRBV5-1 to TRBJ1-2, with D possibly TRBD1 on 5 matching bases. The CDR3 is made up of 14 amino acids. Germline CDR1 reads SGHRS; CDR2 reads YFSETQ. The V end lost 0 bases, the J end lost 7 bases, and 13 bases lay between the germline ends. The CDR3 region has the DNA TGCGCCAGCAGCTTGGAGGCAGGGCGGGGTGGCTACACCTTC. Translating gives CASSLEAGRGGYTF. The entire variable domain, with the rest obtained from reference TRBV5-1 and TRBJ1-2, is as follows: KAGVTQTPRYLIKTRGQQVTLSCSPISGHRSVSWYQQTPGQGLQFLFEYFSETQRNKGNFPGRFSGRQFSNSRSEMNVSTLELGDSALYLCASSLEAGRGGYTFGSGTRLTVV.

The rearrangement uses TRBV6-5 and TRBJ1-1; no reliable D call. The CDR3 loop spans 14 amino acids. Germline CDR1 MNHEY, CDR2 SVGAGI. The germline V and J ends were trimmed by 5 bases and 4 bases, with 14 bases remaining between them. CDR3 residues: CASSPEEVSTEAFF. CDR3 DNA: TGTGCCAGCAGTCCGGAGGAGGTCAGCACTGAAGCTTTCTTT.

The V gene is TRBV2, the J gene TRBJ2-3; 9 positions match TRBD1. This CDR3 region has 14 residues. Losses at the gene ends were 10 bases for V and 6 bases for J; bases not matched to a gene: 11. Germline V gene lookup returns CDR1 SNHLY and CDR2 FYNNEI. The CDR3 DNA reads as TGTGCCATTTATGACAGGGGGAGGAGTGATACGCAGTATTTT. Translating gives CAIYDRGRSDTQYF.

The V and J genes are TRBV14 and TRBJ1-1; D call uncertain. Trimming shortened V by 5 bases and J by 0 bases, and 7 bases separated the two germline ends. This CDR3 has 13 amino acids. The germline V gene has CDR1 SGHDN and CDR2 FVKESK. This CDR3 reads CASSYHLNTEAFF. The CDR3, as DNA: TGTGCCAGCAGCTACCACTTGAACACTGAAGCTTTCTTT. The whole variable domain, filled in from reference TRBV14 and TRBJ1-1, reads EAGVTQFPSHSVIEKGQTVTLRCDPISGHDNLYWYRRVMGKEIKFLLHFVKESKQDESGMPNNRFLAERTGGTYSTLKVQPAELEDSGVYFCASSYHLNTEAFFGQGTRLTVV.

Details on this clone: The same CDR3 arises from other DNA sequences in this sample as well. The chain couples TRBV11-2 to TRBJ2-7, with D possibly TRBD1 on 6 matching bases. Per germline, CDR1 SGHAT and CDR2 FQNNGV. The CDR3 is 13 amino acids. V shed 4 bases and J shed 0 bases, with 7 bases lying between them. CDR3: CASSSGDSYEQYF. CDR3 bases: TGTGCCAGCAGCTCAGGGGACTCCTACGAGCAGTACTTC.

This chain connects TRBV5-1 to TRBJ1-1, with D maybe TRBD1 (5 bases). Germline V gene sequence: CDR1 SGHRS, CDR2 YFSETQ. Trimming removed 0 bases at V and 1 base at J, with 13 bases between. The CDR3 sequence is 16 residues long. The CDR3, as DNA: TGCGCCAGCAGCTTGGTAGGAGGGGCTGGGAACACTGAAGCTTTCTTT. Translating gives CASSLVGGAGNTEAFF.